The present entry profiles one T cell receptor beta chain with its context. Its antigen is not identified. This specimen comes from a study of shared clonotypes between healthy human individuals. The CDR3 is made up of 15 amino acids. V lost 7 bases, J lost 5 bases, and 13 bases stayed unmatched. Germline V gene lookup returns CDR1 MGHRA and CDR2 YSYEKL. The assay was immunoSEQ multiplex PCR, and TCRdb's table has in-frame clones only and misses some. The sample lists some 2,000,000 clones; around 95% were seen once. Study observations and caveats: Among non-shared clonotypes, generation probabilities were lower than among those shared by all four donors. Large sequencing depth failed to make sorted-subset sequencing complete, rarefaction showed.

Sequenced material: naive CD4+ T cells sorted from blood. Subset here: CD45RA+ positively selected. The receptor's source is a man aged 18 to 30 in good health. This chain uses TRBV4-1 with TRBJ2-5, with 7 bases fitting TRBD1. In DNA, the CDR3 is TGCGCCAGCATGAAAACAGGGGTCGTCGGGGAGACCCAGTACTTC. It codes for CASMKTGVVGETQYF.